This TCR beta chain was recorded in a study of cytomegalovirus exposure and HLA in healthy donors. Whole-study findings and limits: In a later analysis, TCR beta V- and J-gene trimming showed a link to a missense DCLRE1C variant. Excluded were some V segments that proved indistinguishable, including TRBV6-2 and TRBV6-3.

This clone has only a few counts. Its specificity is unknown. Germline trimming cut 5 bases from V and 0 bases from J; bases unmatched to any gene: 9. CDR1 and CDR2 from the germline V gene are KGHSH and LQKENI. The CDR3 runs 16 residues. PCR was performed using 60 Vbeta and 13 Jbeta primers. Profiled with immunoSEQ multiplex PCR; TCRdb holds only in-frame clones, not every one. Here the sample spans about 160,000 clones, approximately 78% being singletons. The sequence was collected from a woman younger than 30 in good health and CMV-seronegative. Sequencing was performed on PBMCs. The chain joins TRBV18 to TRBJ1-1, with 7 bases fitting TRBD1. The CDR3 loop is CASSTEDRKMNTEAFF. The CDR3 nucleotides read TGTGCCAGCTCAACAGAGGACAGGAAGATGAACACTGAAGCTTTCTTT.